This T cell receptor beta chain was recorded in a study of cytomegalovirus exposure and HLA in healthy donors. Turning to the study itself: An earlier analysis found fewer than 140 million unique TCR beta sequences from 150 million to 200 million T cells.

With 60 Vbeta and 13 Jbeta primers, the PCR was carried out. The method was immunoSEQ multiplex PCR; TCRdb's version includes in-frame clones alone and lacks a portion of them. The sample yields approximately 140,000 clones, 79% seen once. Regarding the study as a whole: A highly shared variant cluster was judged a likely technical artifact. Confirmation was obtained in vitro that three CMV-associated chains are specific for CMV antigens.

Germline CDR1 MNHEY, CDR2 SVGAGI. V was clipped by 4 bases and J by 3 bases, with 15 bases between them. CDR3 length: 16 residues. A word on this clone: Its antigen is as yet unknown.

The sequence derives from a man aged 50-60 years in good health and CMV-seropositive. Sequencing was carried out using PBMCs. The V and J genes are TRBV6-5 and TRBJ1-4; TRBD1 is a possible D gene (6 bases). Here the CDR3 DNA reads TGTGCCAGCAGTTCGCAGGGGATAGGAGCTAATGAAAAACTGTTTTTT. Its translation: CASSSQGIGANEKLFF.